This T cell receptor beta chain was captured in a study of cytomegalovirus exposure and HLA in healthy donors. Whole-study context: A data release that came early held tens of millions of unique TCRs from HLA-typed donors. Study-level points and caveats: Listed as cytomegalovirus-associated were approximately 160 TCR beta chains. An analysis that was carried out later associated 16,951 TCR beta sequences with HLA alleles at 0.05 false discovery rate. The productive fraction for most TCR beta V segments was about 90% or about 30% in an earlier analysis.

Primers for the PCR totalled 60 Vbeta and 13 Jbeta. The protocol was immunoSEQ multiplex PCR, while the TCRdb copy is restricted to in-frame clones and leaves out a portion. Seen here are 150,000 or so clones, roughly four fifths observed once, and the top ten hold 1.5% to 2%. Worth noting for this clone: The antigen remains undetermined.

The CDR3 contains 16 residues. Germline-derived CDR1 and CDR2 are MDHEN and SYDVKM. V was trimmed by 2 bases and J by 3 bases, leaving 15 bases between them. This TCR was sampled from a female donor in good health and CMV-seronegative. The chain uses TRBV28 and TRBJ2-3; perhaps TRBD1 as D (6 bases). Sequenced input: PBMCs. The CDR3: CASSLVVQGLTDTQYF. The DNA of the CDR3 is TGTGCCAGCAGTTTAGTAGTTCAGGGGTTGACAGATACGCAGTATTTT. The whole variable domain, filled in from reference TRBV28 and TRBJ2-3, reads DVKVTQSSRYLVKRTGEKVFLECVQDMDHENMFWYRQDPGLGLRLIYFSYDVKMKEKGDIPEGYSVSREKKERFSLILESASTNQTSMYLCASSLVVQGLTDTQYFGPGTRLTVL.